The 29 T cell receptor beta chains reported below all come from one sample, sequenced in a study of blood T cell repertoires in COVID-19. The repertoire was sequenced with immunoSEQ multiplex PCR; TCRdb's copy has only in-frame clones and lacks some. The sample contains roughly 130,000 clones, under 95% of which appear only once. The source material was peripheral blood. The receptors originated from a man between 45 and 60 years old with active COVID-19.

The chain is built from TRBV5-1 and TRBJ2-5, with 7 bases matching TRBD2. Trimming removed 6 bases from V and 3 bases from J; junction bases left unmatched: 5. Germline lookup yields CDR1 SGHRS and CDR2 YFSETQ. This CDR3 contains 13 residues. The CDR3 loop is CASNRGSEETQYF. For the CDR3, the DNA is TGCGCCAGCAATCGCGGGAGCGAAGAGACCCAGTACTTC. Looking up the rest from reference TRBV5-1 and TRBJ2-5 gives the full variable domain: KAGVTQTPRYLIKTRGQQVTLSCSPISGHRSVSWYQQTPGQGLQFLFEYFSETQRNKGNFPGRFSGRQFSNSRSEMNVSTLELGDSALYLCASNRGSEETQYFGPGTRLLVL.

The V call is TRBV4-1, the J call TRBJ2-2, with D perhaps matching TRBD1 (6 bases). Trimming took off 4 bases at V and 1 base at J, with 25 bases between the two ends. The CDR3 sequence is 20 residues long. Germline V gene data show CDR1 as MGHRA and CDR2 as YSYEKL. The CDR3 region has the DNA TGCGCCAGCAGCCGAGAGACTACGAAGATTGGACAGAAGAACACCGGGGAGCTGTTTTTT. This translates into CASSRETTKIGQKNTGELFF.

The rearrangement uses TRBV18 and TRBJ1-1; the D is unclear. V was pared by 5 bases and J by 1 base, with 14 bases between. CDR1 is KGHSH, CDR2 LQKENI, per germline. The CDR3 has 15 residues. The CDR3 DNA is TGTGCCAGCTCAAATCTCCAGGCCCCGAACACTGAAGCTTTCTTT. Its translation is CASSNLQAPNTEAFF.

The chain links TRBV7-9 to TRBJ1-2; D is perhaps TRBD1 (5 bases). V was pared by 3 bases and J by 5 bases, with 25 bases between. CDR1 and CDR2 (germline): SEHNR, FQNEAQ (reference sequence). The CDR3 sequence is 18 residues long. This chain's CDR3 is CASSFPSQAGNPVYGYTF. The CDR3 DNA reads TGTGCCAGCAGCTTCCCGAGTCAGGCAGGGAACCCCGTTTATGGCTACACCTTC.

The rearrangement links TRBV30 to TRBJ2-1, with 10 bases identical to TRBD2. Trimming cost V 1 base and J 6 bases; bases outside gene matches: 6. This CDR3 has 15 amino acids. Germline CDR1 and CDR2: GTSNPN and SVGIG (reference sequence). The CDR3 sequence: CAWSESGRAVNEQFF. The CDR3 nucleotides are TGTGCCTGGAGTGAGAGCGGGAGGGCCGTCAATGAGCAGTTCTTC.

This chain joins TRBV18 and TRBJ2-5; TRBD1 matches 7 bases. V trimming: 5 bases; J trimming: 4 bases; junction bases outside the gene matches: 7. Germline CDR1 and CDR2: KGHSH and LQKENI. The CDR3 runs to 14 residues. This chain's CDR3 is CASSKGAYPETQYF. Here the CDR3 DNA reads TGTGCCAGCTCAAAGGGGGCCTACCCAGAGACCCAGTACTTC.

This sequence joins TRBV5-4 and TRBJ2-4; 9 bases agree with TRBD1. Trimming removed 1 base from V and 5 bases from J; junction bases left unmatched: 7. Germline V lookup: CDR1 SGHNT, CDR2 YYREEE (reference sequence). The CDR3 loop spans 16 amino acids. CDR3 amino acids: CASSLTGGEKENIQYF. DNA of the CDR3: TGTGCCAGCAGCTTGACAGGGGGCGAAAAGGAAAACATTCAGTACTTC. Complete variable domain (other parts from reference TRBV5-4 and TRBJ2-4): ETGVTQSPTHLIKTRGQQVTLRCSSQSGHNTVSWYQQALGQGPQFIFQYYREEENGRGNFPPRFSGLQFPNYSSELNVNALELDDSALYLCASSLTGGEKENIQYFGAGTRLSVL.

A single count supports this clone. This chain joins TRBV6-5 and TRBJ2-3; 7 nucleotides line up with TRBD2. Germline V lookup: CDR1 MNHEY, CDR2 SVGAGI. V gave up 5 bases and J gave up 3 bases; unmatched junction bases: 8. This CDR3 comprises 15 residues. The CDR3, as DNA: TGTGCCAGCAGTCCCCTGGCGGGAGAGACAGATACGCAGTATTTT. Translating it yields CASSPLAGETDTQYF.

The chain employs TRBV2 and TRBJ2-1; weak D call: TRBD1 (7 bases). This CDR3 contains 15 residues. V lost 1 base to trimming and J lost 7 bases, with 14 bases between them. Germline V gene data show CDR1 as SNHLY and CDR2 as FYNNEI. In DNA form, the CDR3 reads TGTGCCAGCAGTGAAGAAGGGGGGACAGCGAATGAGCAGTTCTTC. This sequence encodes CASSEEGGTANEQFF.

The chain joins TRBV7-2 to TRBJ1-4; D ambiguous. This CDR3 region has 16 residues. V lost 1 base and J 7 bases, leaving 16 bases between the germline ends. Germline V CDR1 and CDR2: SGHTA, FQGNSA. The CDR3 region has the DNA TGTGCCAGCAGCTTAGTCACTGGACTAATCGGTGAAAAACTGTTTTTT. Protein product: CASSLVTGLIGEKLFF.

The CDR3 loop is CASTMPGLAGGNEQFF. As DNA, the CDR3 is TGCGCCAGCACTATGCCTGGACTAGCGGGGGGTAATGAGCAGTTCTTC. V is TRBV5-1 and J is TRBJ2-1; 14 bases line up with TRBD2. CDR1 and CDR2 (germline): SGHRS, YFSETQ. The CDR3 sequence is 16 residues long. V shed 6 bases, J shed 7 bases, and the junction held 9 bases outside the gene matches.

V is TRBV25-1 and J is TRBJ1-2; TRBD1 might be the D (6 bases). This CDR3 comprises 13 residues. Trimming stripped 4 bases from V and 4 bases from J, with 10 bases between. Germline V CDR1 and CDR2: MGHDK, SYGVNS. As DNA, the CDR3 is TGTGCCAGCAGTGCGGGGACAAGCTATGGCTACACCTTC. Protein product: CASSAGTSYGYTF.

The CDR3 nucleotides are TGTGCCAGCAGTCGGACAGGGGGTAGTCTAAGCTATGGCTACACCTTC. This encodes CASSRTGGSLSYGYTF. The rearrangement joins TRBV6-4 to TRBJ1-2; 10 bases fit TRBD1. The CDR3 is 16 residues long. Germline CDR1 reads MRHNA; CDR2 reads SNTAGT. The V segment lost 5 bases and the J segment 4 bases; nucleotides outside the gene matches: 10.

This clone has just one count. The V and J genes are TRBV7-9 and TRBJ2-5; TRBD2 matches at 8 bases. V gave up 5 bases and J gave up 1 base; unmatched junction bases: 6. This CDR3 contains 15 residues. Germline CDR1 reads SEHNR; CDR2 reads FQNEAQ (reference sequence). Here the CDR3 DNA reads TGTGCCAGCAGCGCAGCGGGAGAGGGCCAAGAGACCCAGTACTTC. It codes for CASSAAGEGQETQYF.

Details on this clone: Mismatch with germline at one junction end may stem from a read error. The chain joins TRBV7-8 to TRBJ1-3; tentatively, D is TRBD1 (5 bases). CDR3 length: 17 residues. Germline V CDR1 and CDR2: SGHVS, FQNEAQ. The CDR3 loop reads CASSLARTTLGGNTIYF. CDR3 bases: TGTGCCAGCAGCCTAGCAAGGACAACACTGGGGGGAAACACCATATATTTT.

The chain has TRBV3-1 (or the pseudogene TRBV3-2) and TRBJ2-3, with 9 bases identical to TRBD2. The junction had 7 bases not matched to a gene; V was cut back by 8 bases and J by 4 bases. CDR3 length: 14 amino acids. Per germline, CDR1 LGHDT and CDR2 YNNKEL (reference sequence). CDR3 residues: CASEERGAADTQYF. In DNA form, the CDR3 reads TGTGCCAGCGAGGAGCGGGGGGCCGCAGATACGCAGTATTTT.

The V gene is TRBV27, the J gene TRBJ2-7; 8 bases fit TRBD1. CDR1 MNHEY and CDR2 SMNVEV come from the germline V gene (reference sequence). J was trimmed by 3 bases and V by 6 bases; bases with no gene match: 4. CDR3 size: 13 residues. The CDR3: CASSPGTGYEQYV. CDR3 DNA: TGTGCCAGCAGCCCAGGGACAGGCTACGAGCAGTACGTC.

The chain links TRBV6-6 to TRBJ1-4; D may be TRBD1 (5 bases). Germline V gene lookup returns CDR1 MNHNY and CDR2 SVGAGI (reference sequence). The V and J ends lost 6 bases and 0 bases respectively, with 11 bases between them. The CDR3 has 15 amino acids. The CDR3 loop reads CASRPRDSTNEKLFF. In DNA form, the CDR3 reads TGTGCCAGCAGACCCCGGGACTCAACTAATGAAAAACTGTTTTTT.

V is TRBV5-4 and J is TRBJ2-1, with 15 bases lining up with TRBD2. CDR3 length: 16 residues. V shed 4 bases and J 5 bases; nucleotides not matched to a gene: 4. CDR1 and CDR2 from the germline V gene are SGHNT and YYREEE (reference sequence). The DNA for the CDR3 is TGTGCCAGCAGCGGGACTAGCGGGAGGTTTAACAATGAGCAGTTCTTC. It codes for CASSGTSGRFNNEQFF. Full variable domain (missing parts from reference TRBV5-4 and TRBJ2-1): ETGVTQSPTHLIKTRGQQVTLRCSSQSGHNTVSWYQQALGQGPQFIFQYYREEENGRGNFPPRFSGLQFPNYSSELNVNALELDDSALYLCASSGTSGRFNNEQFFGPGTRLTVL.

The rearrangement joins TRBV7-4 to TRBJ2-7, with a tentative D call TRBD1 (6 bases). The CDR3 has 13 amino acids. CDR1 is SGHVT, CDR2 SQSDAQ, per germline. The CDR3, as DNA: TGTGCCAGCAGCTCGCTCCGGGACAACAACCGGGACGTC. Residues: CASSSLRDNNRDV.

V gene TRBV27 combines with J gene TRBJ2-1; 8 nucleotides align to TRBD1. The junction had 4 bases not matched to a gene; V was cut back by 5 bases and J by 4 bases. CDR3 length: 14 residues. Germline-derived CDR1 and CDR2 are MNHEY and SMNVEV (reference sequence). CDR3 DNA: TGTGCCAGCAGTAGGCAGGGGGCGTACAATGAGCAGTTCTTC. Its translation: CASSRQGAYNEQFF.

This chain joins TRBV5-8 and TRBJ1-2; D unresolved. Germline CDR1 SGHTS, CDR2 YDEGEE. This CDR3 contains 13 residues. With 4 bases removed from V and 8 bases from J, the gap between germline ends came to 15 bases. CDR3 sequence: CASSATTPWGYTF. The CDR3 DNA reads as TGTGCCAGCAGCGCTACGACACCCTGGGGCTACACCTTC.

V is TRBV7-9 and J is TRBJ2-2; 8 bases match TRBD1. Losses at the gene ends were 2 bases for V and 4 bases for J; bases not matched to a gene: 6. CDR3 size: 16 residues. CDR1 and CDR2 (germline): SEHNR, FQNEAQ (reference sequence). CDR3 in amino acids: CASSLRTGTPTGELFF. CDR3 nucleotides: TGTGCCAGCAGCTTACGGACAGGGACCCCCACCGGGGAGCTGTTTTTT.

The chain uses TRBV24-1 and TRBJ2-2; unclear D gene. CDR1 and CDR2 from the germline V gene are KGHDR and SFDVKD. This CDR3 is built from 14 residues. The germline V and J ends were trimmed by 4 bases and 5 bases, with 10 bases remaining between them. This CDR3 reads CATSDPGWTGELFF. The CDR3 coding sequence is TGTGCCACCAGTGACCCCGGGTGGACCGGGGAGCTGTTTTTT.

V gene TRBV18 combines with J gene TRBJ1-5, with a weak D call TRBD1 (5 bases). With 5 bases removed from V and 1 base from J, the gap between germline ends came to 12 bases. Germline loops: CDR1 KGHSH, CDR2 LQKENI. The CDR3 covers 15 residues. CDR3 nucleotide sequence: TGTGCCAGCTCATTTGGGGCGGGGAGCAATCAGCCCCAGCATTTT. This sequence encodes CASSFGAGSNQPQHF.

This chain connects TRBV5-5 to TRBJ2-1, with TRBD1 as a possible D gene (6 bases). Trimming took 2 bases from V and 0 from J, leaving 21 bases between them. CDR3 length: 19 residues. In germline, CDR1 is SGHKS, CDR2 YYEKEE (reference sequence). The CDR3 protein is CASSFGPGQGLYSYNEQFF. The CDR3 nucleotides read TGTGCCAGCAGCTTCGGCCCTGGGCAGGGGCTATACTCCTACAATGAGCAGTTCTTC.

The V and J genes are TRBV5-6 and TRBJ1-2, with no clear D. CDR1 and CDR2 from the germline V gene are SGHDT and YYEEEE. CDR3 length: 15 amino acids. V lost 0 bases and J lost 2, with 11 bases in between. The CDR3 sequence: CASSLEGGPNYGYTF. The CDR3 DNA reads as TGTGCCAGCAGCTTGGAAGGAGGGCCGAACTATGGCTACACCTTC.

The chain links TRBV7-9 to TRBJ1-3, with D maybe TRBD1 (6 bases). The CDR3 contains 17 residues. Germline V lookup: CDR1 SEHNR, CDR2 FQNEAQ (reference sequence). The V and J ends lost 5 bases and 2 bases respectively, with 19 bases between them. This chain's CDR3 is CASSRLLGANPGNTIYF. The CDR3 DNA reads TGTGCCAGCAGCCGTTTGCTGGGGGCGAACCCTGGAAACACCATATATTTT.

This chain uses TRBV4-1 with TRBJ2-7, with 8 bases matching TRBD2. This CDR3 region has 15 residues. The V gene's germline CDR1 is MGHRA and CDR2 YSYEKL. The V segment lost 0 bases and the J segment 3 bases; nucleotides outside the gene matches: 4. CDR3 sequence: CASSQEVSGGYEQYF. The CDR3 nucleotides read TGCGCCAGCAGCCAAGAAGTCAGCGGGGGCTACGAGCAGTACTTC.